This T cell receptor beta chain originates from a study of cytomegalovirus exposure and HLA in healthy donors. Healthy individuals who donated bone marrow served as the donors. The PCR employed 60 Vbeta primers together with 13 Jbeta primers. Data came from immunoSEQ multiplex PCR; TCRdb stores just in-frame clones and leaves some out. This table holds 55,000 to 75,000 clones, around 79% found once. The V gene's germline CDR1 is SGHVS and CDR2 FNYEAQ. CDR3 length: 16 amino acids. V lost 0 bases and J lost 0, with 9 bases in between. Worth noting for this clone: Its matching antigen is unknown.

Regarding the study as a whole: Donor immune exposure was known only as CMV serostatus. TRBV6-2, TRBV6-3 and some other V segments were unresolvable in 87-base-pair reads. Per a prior analysis, the majority of TCR beta V segments were productive roughly 87% or roughly 30% of the time.

The sequence derives from a woman aged 30 to 39 in good health and CMV-seropositive. Sequences were obtained from PBMCs. The rearrangement uses TRBV7-6 and TRBJ1-3; D remains ambiguous. The CDR3 bases are TGTGCCAGCAGCTTAGCTGAGGCTGCCTCTGGAAACACCATATATTTT. It specifies CASSLAEAASGNTIYF.